This TCR beta chain was found in a study of control samples from healthy donors and cancer patients. TCRdb keeps only in-frame clones here, not all; method: immunoSEQ multiplex PCR. The table lists about 130,000 clones, about 93% of them singletons. The specimen was blood. This receptor was obtained from a man aged 35 to 55 in good health.

The CDR3 region has the DNA TGTGCCAGCAGCCAAACATTGGACAGTACGGAGCAGTTCTTC. This sequence encodes CASSQTLDSTEQFF. The V gene is TRBV7-9, the J gene TRBJ2-1, with D perhaps matching TRBD1 (6 bases). Germline loops: CDR1 SEHNR, CDR2 FQNEAQ (reference sequence). There are 14 residues in the CDR3. Trimming removed 5 bases at V and 10 bases at J, with 18 bases between.